This T cell receptor (beta chain) was identified in a study of regulatory T cells in long-lasting Graves disease. Study conclusions and caveats: Persistent disease preferred TRBV28, TRBJ1-2 and TRBJ2-5; new disease, TRBV20-1 and TRBJ2-1. With a small sample size, accuracy may have been reduced.

Time point in this sample: persistent/refractory GD, antithyroid drugs over 5 years with positive TRAb. Generation of the TCR library employed RNA extracted from PBMCs. This CDR3 is built from 15 residues. In germline, CDR1 is SGHTA, CDR2 FQGNSA. Arm-PCR with iRepertoire HTBI primers amplified the CDR3 regions for these TCR beta libraries. MiXCR was run by TCRdb on the multiplex PCR reads, yielding one entry per CDR3 protein. The sample includes a few hundred thousand distinct CDR3 sequences, 22% of them seen just once. Points on this clonotype: Its specificity is unknown. A read error may be the cause here, since a much bigger clone is one base away.

The sequence was obtained from a female donor with Graves disease. Here the sequenced sample was peripheral blood mononuclear cells (PBMCs), taken when the disease was refractory, from a patient treated with antithyroid drugs. The chain employs TRBV7-2 and TRBJ2-7; 13 bases line up with TRBD2. The CDR3 spells CASSLGGTSGNERYF. The CDR3, as DNA: TGTGCCAGCAGCTTAGGCGGGACTAGCGGGAACGAGCGGTACTTC. Full variable domain (remainder filled in from reference TRBV7-2 and TRBJ2-7): GAGVSQSPSNKVTEKGKDVELRCDPISGHTALYWYRQSLGQGLEFLIYFQGNSAPDKSGLPSDRFSAERTGGSVSTLTIQRTQQEDSAVYLCASSLGGTSGNERYFGPGTRLTVT.